These 6 T cell receptor beta chains were sequenced from one sample in a study of T cells in Graves' hyperthyroidism and ophthalmopathy. There were TCR beta CDR3 regions amplified from RNA transcripts. TCR CDR3 underwent first-round RT-PCR with the HTBI primer set. TCRdb re-called the multiplex PCR reads through MiXCR, storing one row per CDR3 protein. The data show some 98,000 distinct CDR3 sequences, about 40% seen once. Sequenced input: peripheral blood or thyroid tissue (not recorded which). The origin of the receptors is a woman aged 25-40 years with Graves' hyperthyroidism.

This clonotype counts as large. The chain couples TRBV12-3 or TRBV12-4 to TRBJ1-1; D unresolved. The CDR3 loop spans 11 amino acids. Trimming removed 5 bases from V and 9 bases from J, with 10 bases in between. Here the CDR3 reads CASSEGGKAFF. CDR3 coding DNA: TGTGCCAGCAGTGAAGGAGGCAAAGCTTTCTTT.

Note on this clonotype: This may arise from a read error, as a much more abundant clone is one base away. The CDR3 loop reads CASSFQRTTAGELFF. In nucleotides, the CDR3 is TGTGCCAGCAGCTTCCAGAGGACGACCGCCGGGGAGCTGTTTTTT. The chain recombines TRBV11-1 with TRBJ2-2; D not resolved. CDR3 length: 15 residues. Germline CDR1 SGHAT, CDR2 FQDESV (reference sequence). Trimming stripped 3 bases from V and 6 bases from J, with 14 bases between.

This clonotype was counted between two and nine times. At one of its ends the junction is not consistent with the germline gene, which may arise from a read error. The CDR3, as DNA: TGTGCCAGCAGCGTAGGGGACACTGAAGCTTTC. It translates to CASSVGDTEAF. This sequence joins TRBV9 and TRBJ2-6; possible D gene TRBD1, 6 bases. This CDR3 is built from 11 residues. The germline CDR1 and CDR2 sequences are SGDLS and YYNGEE.

At least ten counts were recorded for this clonotype. V gene TRBV20-1 combines with J gene TRBJ1-4, with D uncertain. The CDR3 is 13 residues long. V shed 3 bases and J shed 7 bases, with 12 bases lying between them. Germline V gene lookup returns CDR1 DFQATT and CDR2 SNEGSKA (reference sequence). CDR3 residues: CSARGRTFEKLFF. As DNA, the CDR3 is TGCAGTGCTAGGGGGAGGACTTTTGAAAAACTGTTTTTT.

This chain connects TRBV7-9 to TRBJ2-7; TRBD1 aligns across 7 bases. This CDR3 is built from 12 residues. V was pared by 8 bases and J by 5 bases, with 6 bases of the junction left unmatched. The germline CDR1 and CDR2 sequences are SEHNR and FQNEAQ (reference sequence). The CDR3 DNA reads TGTGCCAGCTTCGACAGGGCGGACGAGCAGTACTTC. Protein: CASFDRADEQYF.

The chain carries TRBV7-6 and TRBJ2-7, with 8 nucleotides matching TRBD1. Trimming cost V 4 bases and J 5 bases; bases outside gene matches: 7. Germline loops: CDR1 SGHVS, CDR2 FNYEAQ. The CDR3 is 14 residues long. CDR3 amino acids: CASSSGTGRDEQYF. DNA of the CDR3: TGTGCCAGCAGCTCCGGGACAGGAAGGGACGAGCAGTACTTC. The whole variable domain, filled in from reference TRBV7-6 and TRBJ2-7, reads GAGVSQSPRYKVTKRGQDVALRCDPISGHVSLYWYRQALGQGPEFLTYFNYEAQQDKSGLPNDRFSAERPEGSISTLTIQRTEQRDSAMYRCASSSGTGRDEQYFGPGTRLTVT.